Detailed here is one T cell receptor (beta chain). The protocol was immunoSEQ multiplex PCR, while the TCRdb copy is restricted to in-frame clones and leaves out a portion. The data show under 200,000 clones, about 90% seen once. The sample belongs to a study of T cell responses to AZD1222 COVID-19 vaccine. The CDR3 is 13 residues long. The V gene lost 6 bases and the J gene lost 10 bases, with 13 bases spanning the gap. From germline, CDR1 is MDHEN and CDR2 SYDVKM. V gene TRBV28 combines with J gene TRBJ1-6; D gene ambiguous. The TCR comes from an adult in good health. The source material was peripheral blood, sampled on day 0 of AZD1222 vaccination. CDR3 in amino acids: CASRSPPESPLHF. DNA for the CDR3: TGTGCCAGCAGGTCCCCCCCAGAATCACCCCTCCACTTT.